These 24 T cell receptor beta chains were all obtained from the same sample, sequenced in a study of CD8+ T cells in alopecia areata. Treatment described: oral pan-JAK inhibitor, 5-10 mg twice daily. TCR sequencing used cDNA made by reverse transcription of extracted RNA. Profiled with immunoSEQ multiplex PCR; TCRdb holds only in-frame clones, not every one. The sample includes a few hundred thousand clones, 50% to 75% of them seen just once. Sequenced material: CD4+ T cells sorted from blood, taken at week 52, from a patient treated with tofacitinib. Receptor source: a human donor with alopecia areata.

In this sample, this clone turned up a few times. V and J are TRBV19 and TRBJ2-1, with a tentative D call TRBD2 (6 bases). This CDR3 has 12 amino acids. V was clipped by 5 bases and J by 12 bases, with 14 bases between them. Germline CDR1 and CDR2: LNHDA and SQIVND (reference sequence). The CDR3 region has the DNA TGTGCCAGTAGTGCCTCTAGCGTAGGGCAGTTCTTC. Translation: CASSASSVGQFF.

This chain links TRBV7-9 with TRBJ1-6; D gene unclear. From germline, CDR1 is SEHNR and CDR2 FQNEAQ (reference sequence). Trimming left V 3 bases short and J 7 bases short, with 4 bases between. The CDR3 runs 12 residues. The CDR3 loop reads CASSLLNSPLHF. DNA of the CDR3: TGTGCCAGCAGCTTGCTAAATTCACCCCTCCACTTT. Supplemented by reference TRBV7-9 and TRBJ1-6, the full variable domain reads DTGVSQNPRHKITKRGQNVTFRCDPISEHNRLYWYRQTLGQGPEFLTYFQNEAQLEKSRLLSDRFSAERPKGSFSTLEIQRTEQGDSAMYLCASSLLNSPLHFGNGTRLTVT.

J is TRBJ2-1 and V is TRBV15, with TRBD1 identical over 8 bases. CDR3 length equals 15 residues. V gave up 0 bases and J gave up 8 bases; unmatched junction bases: 6. Per germline, CDR1 LNHNV and CDR2 YYDKDF (reference sequence). The CDR3 is CATSRDGQGRHEQFF. The CDR3, as DNA: TGTGCCACCAGCAGAGACGGACAGGGACGGCATGAGCAGTTCTTC.

The V call is TRBV4-3, the J call TRBJ2-1, with 7 bases identical to TRBD2. V lost 0 bases to trimming and J lost 4 bases; unmatched junction nucleotides: 9. CDR3 length: 17 amino acids. The germline CDR1 and CDR2 sequences are LGHNA and YSLEER. CDR3 sequence: CASSQEPAGTNYNEQFF. In DNA form, the CDR3 reads TGCGCCAGCAGCCAAGAACCAGCCGGGACTAATTACAATGAGCAGTTCTTC.

This chain connects TRBV29-1 to TRBJ2-7; no clear D. CDR3 length: 12 amino acids. Trimming took 4 bases from V and 4 from J, leaving 11 bases between them. Germline CDR1 and CDR2: SQVTM and ANQGSEA. The CDR3 nucleotides read TGCAGCGTTGGGCGACACCAATACGAGCAGTACTTC. Its protein is CSVGRHQYEQYF.

A single count supports this clone. The chain employs TRBV6-5 and TRBJ2-2; D might be TRBD2 (6 bases). Germline V gene lookup returns CDR1 MNHEY and CDR2 SVGAGI. The CDR3 covers 16 residues. With 0 bases removed from V and 3 bases from J, the gap between germline ends came to 11 bases. CDR3 residues: CASSYSAGGYTGELFF. CDR3 in DNA: TGTGCCAGCAGTTACTCGGCAGGAGGGTACACCGGGGAGCTGTTTTTT.

The genes are TRBV14 and TRBJ2-6; TRBD2 matches 7 bases. Germline V gene lookup returns CDR1 SGHDN and CDR2 FVKESK. V shed 4 bases and J 4 bases; nucleotides not matched to a gene: 10. CDR3 length: 17 amino acids. CDR3 DNA: TGTGCCAGCAGCCGGCAAGGCGGGGGAGCCGGGGCCAACGTCCTGACTTTC. Translation gives CASSRQGGGAGANVLTF. The full variable domain, in which reference TRBV14 and TRBJ2-6 provide the parts outside the CDR3, is EAGVTQFPSHSVIEKGQTVTLRCDPISGHDNLYWYRRVMGKEIKFLLHFVKESKQDESGMPNNRFLAERTGGTYSTLKVQPAELEDSGVYFCASSRQGGGAGANVLTFGAGSRLTVL.

The rearrangement joins TRBV20-1 to TRBJ1-2; D is unresolved. CDR1 and CDR2 (germline): DFQATT, SNEGSKA (reference sequence). V was shortened by 3 bases and J by 5 bases, with 7 bases between the two germline ends. The CDR3 has 11 residues. DNA of the CDR3: TGCAGTGCTAGCACAGAGTATGGCTACACCTTC. The encoded protein is CSASTEYGYTF.

This CDR3 reads CASSSWTGQETQYF. In DNA form, the CDR3 reads TGTGCCAGCAGCTCCTGGACAGGGCAAGAGACCCAGTACTTC. The chain has TRBV5-4 and TRBJ2-5; 8 bases align to TRBD1. This CDR3 has 14 residues. Germline V lookup: CDR1 SGHNT, CDR2 YYREEE (reference sequence). The V and J ends lost 3 bases and 2 bases, in that order; junction bases with no gene match: 3.

The chain couples TRBV29-1 to TRBJ2-3; a possible D gene is TRBD1 (6 bases). This CDR3 spans 15 amino acids. V gave up 2 bases and J gave up 0 bases, with 12 bases separating them. The V gene's germline CDR1 is SQVTM and CDR2 ANQGSEA. The CDR3 spells CSVELQGQSTDTQYF. DNA for the CDR3: TGCAGCGTTGAACTCCAGGGGCAGAGCACAGATACGCAGTATTTT.

This sequence joins TRBV27 and TRBJ2-1, with D possibly being TRBD1 or TRBD2 (6 bases each). The CDR3 spans 15 residues. V dropped 3 bases and J dropped 8 bases, with 17 bases sitting between them. Germline V gene sequence: CDR1 MNHEY, CDR2 SMNVEV (reference sequence). The CDR3 bases are TGTGCCAGCAGTTTTGTTCCGGGGGCGGTTGATGAGCAGTTCTTC. Translated: CASSFVPGAVDEQFF.

J is TRBJ2-2 and V is TRBV27; D is unclear. Germline V gene sequence: CDR1 MNHEY, CDR2 SMNVEV (reference sequence). Trimming took 1 base from V and 6 from J, leaving 6 bases between them. The CDR3 has 13 residues. As DNA, the CDR3 is TGTGCCAGCAGTTTATTGGGTCCCGGGGAGCTGTTTTTT. Amino acid sequence: CASSLLGPGELFF.

This clone was seen a handful of times. The rearrangement joins TRBV6-6 to TRBJ1-3; no definite D call. The CDR3 is made up of 14 amino acids. V was cut by 2 bases and J by 2 bases, with 7 bases left in between. CDR1 is MNHNY and CDR2 is SVGAGI in the germline V gene (reference sequence). The CDR3, as DNA: TGTGCCAGCAGTTACCGGGGTACTGGAAACACCATATATTTT. Its translation: CASSYRGTGNTIYF.

The CDR3 sequence: CASSSYDEQYF. In DNA, the CDR3 is TGTGCCAGCAGCTCTTATGACGAGCAGTACTTC. This rearrangement joins TRBV7-2 to TRBJ2-7; no clear D gene. CDR3 size: 11 residues. Germline V gene data show CDR1 as SGHTA and CDR2 as FQGNSA. Trimming cost V 4 bases and J 5 bases, with 6 bases left between them.

This clone appeared a few times. The chain has TRBV19 and TRBJ1-4, with 7 bases lining up with TRBD1. Per the germline V gene, CDR1 is LNHDA and CDR2 is SQIVND (reference sequence). With V trimmed by 7 bases and J by 1 base, 0 bases remained unmatched. CDR3 size: 13 residues. This CDR3 reads CASTGGTNEKLFF. In DNA form, the CDR3 reads TGTGCCAGTACAGGGGGAACTAATGAAAAACTGTTTTTT.

This clone was seen more than once but under ten times. The chain links TRBV7-3 to TRBJ1-2; tentatively, D is TRBD1 (5 bases). The CDR3 is 13 residues long. V was cut by 5 bases and J by 3 bases, with 10 bases left in between. Germline lookup yields CDR1 SGHTA and CDR2 FQGTGA. The CDR3 reads CASSQGADYGYTF. The CDR3 DNA sequence: TGTGCCAGCAGCCAAGGGGCGGACTATGGCTACACCTTC.

A word on this clone: Other DNA sequences from this sample encode an identical CDR3 as well. The chain links TRBV15 to TRBJ2-7; D remains unclear. This CDR3 has 12 residues. In germline, CDR1 is LNHNV, CDR2 YYDKDF (reference sequence). Trimming shortened V by 1 base and J by 3 bases, and 4 bases separated the two germline ends. The CDR3 region is CATSRASYEQYF. The CDR3, as DNA: TGTGCCACCAGCAGAGCCAGCTACGAGCAGTACTTC.

V is TRBV7-9 and J is TRBJ2-7, with no clear D. Trimming cost V 4 bases and J 4 bases, with 8 bases left between them. CDR1 SEHNR and CDR2 FQNEAQ come from the germline V gene (reference sequence). The CDR3 consists of 12 residues. The CDR3 sequence is CASSSWNYEQYF. In DNA, the CDR3 is TGTGCCAGCAGCTCCTGGAATTACGAGCAGTACTTC.

V and J are TRBV9 and TRBJ2-7; 7 nucleotides line up with TRBD1. The junction had 14 bases not matched to a gene; V was cut back by 3 bases and J by 5 bases. This CDR3 region has 16 residues. Germline CDR1 and CDR2: SGDLS and YYNGEE. DNA for the CDR3: TGTGCCAGCAGCGGTGGATCGGCAGGGGGTCACAACGAGCAGTACTTC. The encoded protein is CASSGGSAGGHNEQYF.

J is TRBJ2-1 and V is TRBV2; 7 nucleotides align to TRBD2. The CDR3 runs 15 residues. Germline CDR1 and CDR2: SNHLY and FYNNEI. V lost 7 bases and J lost 4; bases outside the gene matches: 10. CDR3 region: CASTRTSLDYNEQFF. In DNA form, the CDR3 reads TGTGCCAGCACCAGGACTAGTTTAGATTACAATGAGCAGTTCTTC.

The V and J genes are TRBV29-1 and TRBJ2-3; D gene unclear. CDR1 SQVTM and CDR2 ANQGSEA come from the germline V gene. The germline V and J ends were trimmed by 5 bases and 2 bases, with 8 bases remaining between them. The CDR3 totals 12 residues. The CDR3 is CSVRRVTDTQYF. The CDR3 DNA follows: TGCAGCGTTCGACGAGTCACAGATACGCAGTATTTT.

The rearrangement joins TRBV5-1 to TRBJ2-5; D may be TRBD1 (6 bases). CDR1 is SGHRS, CDR2 YFSETQ, per germline. V dropped 4 bases and J dropped 4 bases, with 14 bases sitting between them. This CDR3 spans 14 amino acids. As DNA, the CDR3 is TGCGCCAGCAGCCGACGACAGGATGGAGAGACCCAGTACTTC. Protein: CASSRRQDGETQYF.

This clone was seen just once. CDR3 in DNA: TGTGCCAGCAGGCGCGACCCCGGGACACTCTCTGAAGCTTTCTTT. This translates into CASRRDPGTLSEAFF. The V call is TRBV6-5, the J call TRBJ1-1, with a weak D call TRBD1 (6 bases). Germline V gene data show CDR1 as MNHEY and CDR2 as SVGAGI. The CDR3 runs 15 residues. V was trimmed by 6 bases and J by 6 bases, leaving 20 bases between them.

This chain connects TRBV5-1 to TRBJ2-1; D is undetermined. This CDR3 is 12 amino acids long. The V end lost 3 bases, the J end lost 7 bases, and 8 bases lay between the germline ends. The germline V gene has CDR1 SGHRS and CDR2 YFSETQ. CDR3 bases: TGCGCCAGCAGCTACGAAAGGAATGAGCAGTTCTTC. Its translation: CASSYERNEQFF. Using reference TRBV5-1 and TRBJ2-1 for the parts outside the CDR3, the full variable domain is KAGVTQTPRYLIKTRGQQVTLSCSPISGHRSVSWYQQTPGQGLQFLFEYFSETQRNKGNFPGRFSGRQFSNSRSEMNVSTLELGDSALYLCASSYERNEQFFGPGTRLTVL.